The entry below gives a single T cell receptor (beta chain) sequence along with its context. Its antigen remains undetermined. No quality values exist for individual bases; no much larger clone is one base distant. The collaborating institutions used their own protocols to collect whole blood in K2EDTA tubes. For TCRbeta analysis, collaborators shipped samples in one of three forms: frozen whole blood, isolated PBMCs, or DNA extracted from either of those sample types. The record originates from a study of blood T cell repertoires in COVID-19 (dated by TCRdb to 2020 to 2021). About the study as a whole: Collaborator samples came from the United States, Italy and Spain and covered acute and convalescent phases of COVID-19. The prospective study material was composed of cDNA or gDNA derived from T cells, B-cell-depleted T cells, or PBMCs. The dataset comprised deeply sampled blood TCRbeta repertoires from subjects exposed to, actively infected with, or recovered from COVID-19. The repertoires were made available in a free public database intended to serve as a resource for research on the immune response to SARS-CoV-2. The samples were drawn from the first 160 participants of the ongoing ImmuneRACE study and from under 1,500 subjects provided by 6 global collaborators. A de-identified subject ID, COVID-19 status, age in years and sex were almost always included in the sample metadata. HLA class I and class II types, where available, came from metadata supplied by the sample provider rather than from assay-based typing.

Study-wide findings and limitations: How much clinical and demographic metadata was included differed by source and by participant, and the metadata was provided uncurated.

CDR1 is given as MNHEY and CDR2 as SVGAGI, both from the germline V gene. The cysteine opens and the phenylalanine closes a CDR3 of 13 amino acids. The DNA shown is the 39-base CDR3, in frame from base 1. At the junction V is shortened by 6 bases and J by 2 bases; bases outside the gene matches: 1. TCRbeta CDR3 regions were amplified from genomic DNA using the immunoSEQ Assay, a bias-controlled multiplex PCR. On the authors' methods: The number of nucleated cells in each sample was estimated from the amplification of reference gene primers within the assay. To quantify the absolute abundance of each unique TCRbeta CDR3 rearrangement, sequence reads were collapsed and filtered. For each sample, productive Simpson clonality was calculated as the square root of Simpson's diversity index over productive rearrangements. This is the immuneACCESS table as TCRdb keeps it, with only in-frame sequences that have V and J called. A part of the clones is gone; compared with another copy, unresolved V genes explain less than half, and the rest is unexplained. From that table come the V and J calls and clone size; the DNA was used to work out D and trimming. This sample gives roughly 330,000 clones in total; around four fifths of them show up just once. 1% to 1.5% of the sample goes to the ten largest clones.

Sample: peripheral blood. The sequence was collected from a woman between 50 and 59 years old with acute or convalescent COVID-19. The chain uses TRBV6-5 and TRBJ2-5, and TRBD1 matches 9 of the central bases. The nucleotide sequence reads TGTGCCAGCAGGGGGACAGGGCAAGAGACCCAGTACTTC. The translation is CASRGTGQETQYF.